The sequence of this T cell receptor beta chain was determined in a study of shared clonotypes between healthy human individuals. Overall study results and limits: All-four-donor shared clonotypes had higher generation probabilities than non-shared clonotypes did.

The sample holds one count of this clone. Its antigen is still unknown. Positively selected for CCR7, the CD45RO-negative cells used as naive CD8 cells excluded terminally differentiated effector memory CD45RA+ cells. Measured with immunoSEQ multiplex PCR; TCRdb has only the in-frame clones, and not every one. The table includes around 650,000 clones, 90% to 97% detected once. The V end was cut by 6 bases, the J end by 0 bases, with 13 bases between. The germline gives CDR1 SNHLY, CDR2 FYNNEI. The CDR3 extends over 15 amino acids. The chain couples TRBV2 to TRBJ2-3; maybe TRBD2 (6 bases). Sequencing was done on a sample of naive CD8+ T cells sorted from blood. The sequence came from a young woman in good health. The CDR3 sequence is CASRADYKSTDTQYF. CDR3 nucleotide sequence: TGTGCCAGCAGAGCGGACTATAAAAGCACAGATACGCAGTATTTT.